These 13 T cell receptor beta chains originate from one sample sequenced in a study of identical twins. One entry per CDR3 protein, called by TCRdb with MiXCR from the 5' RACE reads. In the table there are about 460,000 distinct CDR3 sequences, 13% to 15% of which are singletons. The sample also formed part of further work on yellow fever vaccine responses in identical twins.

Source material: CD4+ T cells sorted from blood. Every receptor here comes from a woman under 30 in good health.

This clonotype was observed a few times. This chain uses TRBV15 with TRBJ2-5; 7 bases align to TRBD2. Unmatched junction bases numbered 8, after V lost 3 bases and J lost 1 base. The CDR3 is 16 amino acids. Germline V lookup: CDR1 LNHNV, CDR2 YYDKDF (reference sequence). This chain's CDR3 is CATSSVPTGGQETQYF. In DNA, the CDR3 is TGTGCCACCAGCAGCGTTCCTACGGGGGGCCAAGAGACCCAGTACTTC.

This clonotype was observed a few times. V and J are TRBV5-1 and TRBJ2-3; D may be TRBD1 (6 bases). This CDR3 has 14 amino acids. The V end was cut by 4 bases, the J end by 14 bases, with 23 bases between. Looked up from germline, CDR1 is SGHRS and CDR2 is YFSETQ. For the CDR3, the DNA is TGCGCCAGCAGCCCCCCCCGACCAGGGGTTGGTCCGTATTTT. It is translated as CASSPPRPGVGPYF.

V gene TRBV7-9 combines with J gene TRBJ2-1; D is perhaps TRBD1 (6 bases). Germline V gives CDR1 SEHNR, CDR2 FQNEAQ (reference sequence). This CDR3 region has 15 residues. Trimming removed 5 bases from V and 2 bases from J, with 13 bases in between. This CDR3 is CASSKLQGPYNEQFF. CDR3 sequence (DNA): TGTGCCAGCAGCAAGTTACAGGGTCCCTACAATGAGCAGTTCTTC.

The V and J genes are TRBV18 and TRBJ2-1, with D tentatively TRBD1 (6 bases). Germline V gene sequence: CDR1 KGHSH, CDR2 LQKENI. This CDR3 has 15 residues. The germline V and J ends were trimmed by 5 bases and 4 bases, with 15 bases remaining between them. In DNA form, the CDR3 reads TGTGCCAGCTCATTGGACAGCCTTATTTACAATGAGCAGTTCTTC. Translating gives CASSLDSLIYNEQFF.

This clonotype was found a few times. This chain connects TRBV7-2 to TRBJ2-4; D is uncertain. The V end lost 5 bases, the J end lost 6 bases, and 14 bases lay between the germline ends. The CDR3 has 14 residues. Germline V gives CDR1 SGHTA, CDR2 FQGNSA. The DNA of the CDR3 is TGTGCCAGCAGCCCCCTGGGCCAGATAAACATTCAGTACTTC. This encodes CASSPLGQINIQYF.

CDR3 residues: CASSAGTKTYEQYF. For the CDR3, the DNA is TGTGCCAGCAGCGCCGGGACAAAGACCTACGAGCAGTACTTC. The V and J genes are TRBV6-1 and TRBJ2-7; tentative D call: TRBD1 (6 bases). This CDR3 comprises 14 residues. V gave up 6 bases and J gave up 2 bases, with 14 bases separating them. Looked up from germline, CDR1 is MNHNS and CDR2 is SASEGT.

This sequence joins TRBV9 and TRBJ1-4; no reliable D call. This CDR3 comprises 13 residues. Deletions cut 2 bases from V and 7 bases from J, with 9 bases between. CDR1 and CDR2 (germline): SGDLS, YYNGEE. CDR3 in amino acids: CASSVGSGEKLFF. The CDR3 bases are TGTGCCAGCAGCGTGGGGTCTGGTGAAAAACTGTTTTTT.

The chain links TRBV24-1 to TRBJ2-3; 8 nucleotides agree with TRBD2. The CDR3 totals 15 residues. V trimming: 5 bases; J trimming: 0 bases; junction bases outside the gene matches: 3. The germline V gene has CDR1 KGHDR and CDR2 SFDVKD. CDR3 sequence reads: CATSASGSSTDTQYF. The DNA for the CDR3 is TGTGCCACCAGTGCCAGCGGGAGTAGCACAGATACGCAGTATTTT.

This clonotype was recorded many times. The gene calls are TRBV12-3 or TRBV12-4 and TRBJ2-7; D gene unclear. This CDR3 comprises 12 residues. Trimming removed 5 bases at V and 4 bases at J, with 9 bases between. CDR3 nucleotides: TGTGCCAGCAGTCCGATCCCTTACGAGCAGTACTTC. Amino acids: CASSPIPYEQYF.

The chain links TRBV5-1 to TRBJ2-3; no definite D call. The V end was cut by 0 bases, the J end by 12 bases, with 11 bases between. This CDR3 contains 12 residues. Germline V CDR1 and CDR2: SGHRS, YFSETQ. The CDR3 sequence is CASSLEAGVQYF. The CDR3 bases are TGCGCCAGCAGCTTGGAGGCAGGAGTACAGTATTTT.

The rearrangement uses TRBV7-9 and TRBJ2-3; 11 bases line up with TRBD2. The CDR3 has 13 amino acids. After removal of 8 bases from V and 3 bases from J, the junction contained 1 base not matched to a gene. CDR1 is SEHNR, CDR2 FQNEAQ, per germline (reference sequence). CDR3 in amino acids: CASLAGGTDTQYF. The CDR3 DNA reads TGTGCCAGCCTAGCGGGAGGTACAGATACGCAGTATTTT.

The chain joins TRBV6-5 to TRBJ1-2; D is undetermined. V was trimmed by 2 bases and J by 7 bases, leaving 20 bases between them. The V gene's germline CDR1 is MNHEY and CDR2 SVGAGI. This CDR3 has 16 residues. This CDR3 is CASSYTNDPSLGGYTF. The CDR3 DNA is TGTGCCAGCAGTTACACTAACGACCCGTCCCTGGGTGGCTACACCTTC.

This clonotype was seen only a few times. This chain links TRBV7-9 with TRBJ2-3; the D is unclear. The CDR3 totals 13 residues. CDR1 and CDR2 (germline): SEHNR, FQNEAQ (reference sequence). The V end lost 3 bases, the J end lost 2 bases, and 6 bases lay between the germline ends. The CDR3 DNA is TGTGCCAGCAGCTTTCAGAACACAGATACGCAGTATTTT. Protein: CASSFQNTDTQYF. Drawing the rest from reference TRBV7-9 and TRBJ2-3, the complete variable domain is DTGVSQNPRHKITKRGQNVTFRCDPISEHNRLYWYRQTLGQGPEFLTYFQNEAQLEKSRLLSDRFSAERPKGSFSTLEIQRTEQGDSAMYLCASSFQNTDTQYFGPGTRLTVL.